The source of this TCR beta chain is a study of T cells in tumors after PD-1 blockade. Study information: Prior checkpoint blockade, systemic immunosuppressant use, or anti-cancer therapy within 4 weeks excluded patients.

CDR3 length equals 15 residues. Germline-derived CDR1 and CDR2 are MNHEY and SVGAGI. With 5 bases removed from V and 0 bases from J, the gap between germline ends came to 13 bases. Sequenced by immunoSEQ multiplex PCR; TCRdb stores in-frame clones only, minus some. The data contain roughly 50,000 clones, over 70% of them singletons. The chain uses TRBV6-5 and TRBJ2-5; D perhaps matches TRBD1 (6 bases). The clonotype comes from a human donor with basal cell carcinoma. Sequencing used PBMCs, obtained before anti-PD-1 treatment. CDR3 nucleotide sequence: TGTGCCAGCAGTAGAGGGGACAAGTACCAAGAGACCCAGTACTTC. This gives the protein CASSRGDKYQETQYF.